This T cell receptor (beta chain) comes out of a study of blood T cells in healthy people across ages. Those donating, healthy Caucasian individuals from Russia, were aged about 6 to 95. Combining a sample-barcoded 5' primer with a J-beta primer mix, a second PCR ran for about 7 to 11 cycles. TCRdb ran MiXCR on the 5' RACE reads and lists one entry per CDR3 protein. This table has 1.2 million to 1.5 million distinct CDR3 sequences, 42% appearing once. Source material: blood. The receptor was derived from a woman in her late teens or twenties in good health.

The CDR3 loop is CAGTPWSSDLNEQFF. As DNA, the CDR3 is TGTGCCGGCACCCCTTGGTCTAGCGATCTGAATGAGCAGTTCTTC. The rearrangement uses TRBV5-5 and TRBJ2-1; D may be TRBD2 (6 bases). The CDR3 extends over 15 amino acids. V lost 10 bases and J lost 7, with 24 bases in between. The germline V gene has CDR1 SGHKS and CDR2 YYEKEE (reference sequence).